This passage covers 27 T cell receptor beta chains from one sample sequenced in a study of OX40 agonist ivuxolimab in advanced cancers. Clones were read by immunoSEQ multiplex PCR, and TCRdb kept only the in-frame ones, dropping some. The repertoire includes some 94,000 clones, 90% to 96% of them detected once, and approximately 2% sits in the top ten. Source: CD4+ or CD8+ T cells sorted from blood, taken in a trial of the OX40 agonist ivuxolimab. These receptors all come from an adult with an advanced solid tumor such as melanoma, head and neck, liver or kidney cancer.

The chain has TRBV5-6 and TRBJ2-7; D perhaps matches TRBD1 (5 bases). The CDR3 is made up of 15 amino acids. The germline gives CDR1 SGHDT, CDR2 YYEEEE. V was shortened by 0 bases and J by 0 bases, with 10 bases between the two germline ends. CDR3 sequence (DNA): TGTGCCAGCAGCTTGGGACAGACCAGCTCCTACGAGCAGTACTTC. The encoded protein is CASSLGQTSSYEQYF.

The sample holds one count of this clone. The chain employs TRBV4-1 and TRBJ1-1; 12 nucleotides line up with TRBD1. Per germline, CDR1 MGHRA and CDR2 YSYEKL. The CDR3 totals 18 residues. V shed 0 bases, J shed 1 base, and the junction held 6 bases outside the gene matches. Here the CDR3 reads CASSQEPPGQGANTEAFF. The CDR3 DNA follows: TGCGCCAGCAGCCAAGAACCGCCGGGACAGGGGGCGAACACTGAAGCTTTCTTT.

The chain employs TRBV28 and TRBJ2-2; D ambiguous. The CDR3 totals 11 residues. V gave up 6 bases and J gave up 4 bases, with 3 bases separating them. CDR1 is MDHEN, CDR2 SYDVKM, per germline. This chain's CDR3 is CASRTTGELFF. DNA for the CDR3: TGTGCCAGCAGAACCACCGGGGAGCTGTTTTTT.

CDR3 bases: TGTGCCAGCAGCGCCGGGAACTATGGCTACACCTTC. This codes for CASSAGNYGYTF. V usage is TRBV5-3 and J usage is TRBJ1-2; D not certain. TRBV5-3 is recorded as an ORF, its role being uncertain. This CDR3 has 12 amino acids. V lost 8 bases and J 2 bases, leaving 10 bases between the germline ends.

As regards this clone: The same CDR3 can be traced to other DNA sequences in this sample. The rearrangement joins TRBV13 to TRBJ2-7; D is unresolved. The germline gives CDR1 PRHDT, CDR2 FYEKMQ (reference sequence). V was cut by 3 bases and J by 1 base, with 4 bases left in between. CDR3 length: 12 residues. The CDR3 coding sequence is TGTGCCAGCAGCTTTTCTTCCTACGAGCAGTACTTC. It codes for CASSFSSYEQYF.

The chain uses TRBV4-2 and TRBJ1-1; D may be TRBD1 (6 bases). V lost 4 bases to trimming and J lost 0 bases, with 24 bases between them. Germline V lookup: CDR1 LGHNA, CDR2 YNFKEQ. This CDR3 has 19 amino acids. CDR3 nucleotides: TGTGCCAGCAGCCCTTACGGGAGGGGGGCGCGGGGGATGAACACTGAAGCTTTCTTT. It yields the protein CASSPYGRGARGMNTEAFF.

V usage is TRBV11-3 and J usage is TRBJ1-2, with a possible D match to TRBD1 (5 bases). V gave up 5 bases and J gave up 14 bases, with 18 bases separating them. Looked up from germline, CDR1 is SGHNT and CDR2 is YENEEA. This CDR3 has 12 amino acids. The CDR3 nucleotides are TGTGCCAGCAGCCAGAGGGACGCAGCGTTTACCTTC. Amino acid sequence: CASSQRDAAFTF.

The rearrangement links TRBV19 to TRBJ2-5; 7 positions agree with TRBD1. V dropped 6 bases and J dropped 4; count of bases not matched to a gene: 8. In germline, CDR1 is LNHDA, CDR2 SQIVND (reference sequence). There are 14 residues in the CDR3. CDR3 residues: CASRPTGAGETQYF. The CDR3 DNA sequence: TGTGCCAGTAGGCCTACAGGGGCGGGAGAGACCCAGTACTTC.

The chain uses TRBV7-7 and TRBJ1-2; no clear D gene. Germline CDR1 reads SSHAT; CDR2 reads FNYEAQ (reference sequence). The CDR3 runs 13 residues. Trimming pared 5 bases from V and 3 bases from J, leaving 10 bases between. The chain's CDR3 is CASSPEGYYGYTF. For the CDR3, the DNA is TGTGCCAGCAGCCCGGAGGGATACTATGGCTACACCTTC.

The J gene is TRBJ2-7, the V gene TRBV15, with D possibly TRBD2 on 5 matching bases. Trimming took 5 bases from V and 3 from J, leaving 14 bases between them. The CDR3 is made up of 14 amino acids. Germline CDR1 and CDR2: LNHNV and YYDKDF (reference sequence). DNA of the CDR3: TGTGCCACCAGCCGCCCCCCGGCGGGCTACGAGCAGTACTTC. Encoded protein: CATSRPPAGYEQYF.

This rearrangement joins TRBV5-6 to TRBJ1-2; no firm D call. This CDR3 has 12 residues. Looked up from germline, CDR1 is SGHDT and CDR2 is YYEEEE. The V and J ends lost 0 bases and 8 bases respectively, with 8 bases between them. CDR3 loop: CASSLVADGYTF. As DNA, the CDR3 is TGTGCCAGCAGCTTGGTTGCAGACGGCTACACCTTC.

This chain connects TRBV27 to TRBJ2-2, with TRBD2 identical over 15 bases. Per germline, CDR1 MNHEY and CDR2 SMNVEV (reference sequence). V was clipped by 5 bases and J by 3 bases; unmatched bases: 4. This CDR3 has 17 amino acids. The CDR3 sequence: CASSLGTSGGYTGELFF. The CDR3 DNA reads as TGTGCCAGCAGTCTAGGGACTAGCGGGGGGTACACCGGGGAGCTGTTTTTT.

The chain combines TRBV19 with TRBJ1-1; D uncertain. The CDR3 has 11 residues. Germline assignment: CDR1 LNHDA and CDR2 SQIVND (reference sequence). The V end lost 8 bases, the J end lost 3 bases, and 7 bases lay between the germline ends. CDR3 loop: CASADDTEAFF. CDR3 DNA sequence: TGTGCCAGTGCCGATGACACTGAAGCTTTCTTT.

A single count supports this clone. V usage is TRBV11-3 and J usage is TRBJ2-1, with 11 bases that match TRBD2. The germline V gene encodes CDR1 SGHNT and CDR2 YENEEA. The junction had 2 bases not matched to a gene; V was cut back by 1 base and J by 6 bases. CDR3 size: 15 residues. CDR3 in amino acids: CASSLGGTSGNEQFF. The DNA of the CDR3 is TGTGCCAGCAGCTTAGGGGGGACTAGCGGCAATGAGCAGTTCTTC.

The rearrangement uses TRBV15 and TRBJ1-5; D uncertain. V was shortened by 1 base and J by 0 bases, with 4 bases between the two germline ends. The CDR3 loop spans 14 amino acids. Germline values: CDR1 LNHNV, CDR2 YYDKDF (reference sequence). The CDR3, as DNA: TGTGCCACCAGCAGAGTCTTTAGCAATCAGCCCCAGCATTTT. Translated, it gives CATSRVFSNQPQHF.

This clone occurred once. The chain combines TRBV27 with TRBJ2-7; TRBD2 matches at 11 bases. The junction had 5 bases not matched to a gene; V was cut back by 6 bases and J by 4 bases. The CDR3 length is 14 residues. Germline loops: CDR1 MNHEY, CDR2 SMNVEV (reference sequence). CDR3 in amino acids: CASSPTSGGYEQYF. CDR3 in DNA: TGTGCCAGCAGCCCCACTAGCGGGGGTTACGAGCAGTACTTC.

The chain recombines TRBV13 with TRBJ1-2; 11 positions agree with TRBD1. V was clipped by 5 bases and J by 8 bases; unmatched bases: 10. Germline V gives CDR1 PRHDT, CDR2 FYEKMQ (reference sequence). This CDR3 is built from 15 residues. CDR3 sequence (DNA): TGTGCCAGCAGCGATCGGGACAGGGGGGTGAGCGGCTACACCTTC. The encoded protein is CASSDRDRGVSGYTF.

This chain uses TRBV29-1 with TRBJ2-7; D remains unclear. Germline V gene lookup returns CDR1 SQVTM and CDR2 ANQGSEA. The CDR3 has 14 amino acids. V was trimmed by 1 base and J by 5 bases, leaving 15 bases between them. CDR3 bases: TGCAGCGTTGAAGGTCCGGACCTCCCTAACGAGCAGTACTTC. Translation: CSVEGPDLPNEQYF.

This chain links TRBV9 with TRBJ2-7, with 8 bases identical to TRBD1. Germline V gene data show CDR1 as SGDLS and CDR2 as YYNGEE. With 4 bases clipped from V and 1 base from J, the junction kept 4 bases outside the gene matches. This CDR3 is 14 amino acids long. In DNA form, the CDR3 reads TGTGCCAGCAGCCCGGGACAGGTATCCTACGAGCAGTACTTC. Translation gives CASSPGQVSYEQYF.

A single count supports this clone. The genes are TRBV9 and TRBJ2-7; 7 bases map to TRBD2. The CDR3 length is 12 residues. Per the germline V gene, CDR1 is SGDLS and CDR2 is YYNGEE. Germline trimming cut 5 bases from V and 6 bases from J; bases unmatched to any gene: 5. CDR3 region: CASSGGGSEQYF. Here the CDR3 DNA reads TGTGCCAGCAGTGGGGGAGGGAGCGAGCAGTACTTC. Looking up the rest from reference TRBV9 and TRBJ2-7 gives the full variable domain: DSGVTQTPKHLITATGQRVTLRCSPRSGDLSVYWYQQSLDQGLQFLIQYYNGEERAKGNILERFSAQQFPDLHSELNLSSLELGDSALYFCASSGGGSEQYFGPGTRLTVT.

V usage is TRBV7-6 and J usage is TRBJ1-6; D is perhaps TRBD1 (5 bases). Germline CDR1 is SGHVS and CDR2 is FNYEAQ. V lost 1 base, J lost 8 bases, and 9 bases lay in between. CDR3 size: 14 residues. The CDR3 DNA reads TGTGCCAGCAGCTTAGACGGAGGGGATTCACCCCTCCACTTT. Translating gives CASSLDGGDSPLHF.

The chain recombines TRBV18 with TRBJ2-2; D call uncertain. The CDR3 extends over 12 amino acids. The ends were cut back, 3 bases at V and 5 bases at J, with 4 bases in the middle. CDR1 and CDR2 (germline): KGHSH, LQKENI. This CDR3 reads CASSPGTGELFF. DNA of the CDR3: TGTGCCAGCTCACCTGGGACCGGGGAGCTGTTTTTT.

The chain is built from TRBV13 and TRBJ2-1; 8 positions agree with TRBD1. The CDR3 consists of 18 residues. Unmatched junction bases numbered 11, after V lost 4 bases and J lost 0 bases. CDR1 is PRHDT and CDR2 is FYEKMQ in the germline V gene (reference sequence). The CDR3 DNA follows: TGTGCCAGCAGCTCCCAGGGGGCTAGGGTGAGCTCCTACAATGAGCAGTTCTTC. Translation gives CASSSQGARVSSYNEQFF.

The rearrangement joins TRBV19 to TRBJ2-3; 7 bases line up with TRBD1. V shed 5 bases and J 1 base; nucleotides not matched to a gene: 6. This CDR3 spans 15 amino acids. CDR1 is LNHDA and CDR2 is SQIVND in the germline V gene (reference sequence). In DNA form, the CDR3 reads TGTGCCAGTAGTCTAGGGACAGCTCGCACAGATACGCAGTATTTT. It translates to CASSLGTARTDTQYF.

This clone was observed once. The chain has TRBV5-4 and TRBJ1-1, with 8 bases matching TRBD1. Trimming took 5 bases from V and 5 from J; bases not matched to a gene: 5. This CDR3 has 13 residues. Germline V gene sequence: CDR1 SGHNT, CDR2 YYREEE (reference sequence). CDR3 nucleotides: TGTGCCAGCAGGGACAGGGATCGGACTGAAGCTTTCTTT. It specifies CASRDRDRTEAFF.

The V gene is TRBV13, the J gene TRBJ2-3; 11 nucleotides align to TRBD2. CDR3 length equals 17 residues. Germline V gene data show CDR1 as PRHDT and CDR2 as FYEKMQ (reference sequence). The junction had 6 bases not matched to a gene; V was cut back by 2 bases and J by 2 bases. The CDR3 sequence is CASSLSSGGPYTDTQYF. CDR3 nucleotide sequence: TGTGCCAGCAGCTTATCTAGCGGGGGGCCCTACACAGATACGCAGTATTTT.

The chain carries TRBV28 and TRBJ1-1; TRBD1 is a possible D gene (5 bases). The CDR3 consists of 12 residues. Germline V gene lookup returns CDR1 MDHEN and CDR2 SYDVKM. V was clipped by 1 base and J by 8 bases, with 8 bases between them. CDR3 sequence reads: CASSLSGGEAFF. For the CDR3, the DNA is TGTGCCAGCAGTTTATCGGGGGGGGAAGCTTTCTTT.